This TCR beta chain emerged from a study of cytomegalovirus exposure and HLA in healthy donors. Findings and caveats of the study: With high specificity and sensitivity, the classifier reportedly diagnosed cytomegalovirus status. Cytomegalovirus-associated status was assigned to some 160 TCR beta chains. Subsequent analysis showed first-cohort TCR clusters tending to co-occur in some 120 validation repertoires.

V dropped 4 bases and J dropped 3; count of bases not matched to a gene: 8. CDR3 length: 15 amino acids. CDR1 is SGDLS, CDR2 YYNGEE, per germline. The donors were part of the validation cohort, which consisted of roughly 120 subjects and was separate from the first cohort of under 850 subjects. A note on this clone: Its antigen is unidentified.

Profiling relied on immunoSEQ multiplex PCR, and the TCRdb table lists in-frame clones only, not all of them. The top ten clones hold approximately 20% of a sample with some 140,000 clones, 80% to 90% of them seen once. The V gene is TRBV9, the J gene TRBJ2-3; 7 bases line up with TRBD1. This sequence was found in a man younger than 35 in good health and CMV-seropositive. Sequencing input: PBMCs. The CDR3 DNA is TGTGCCAGCAGCTCCTGGGGACAGAGGACAGATACGCAGTATTTT. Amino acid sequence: CASSSWGQRTDTQYF.